The source of this T cell receptor beta chain is a study of blood T cell repertoires in COVID-19. Study background: Material from acute and convalescent COVID-19 was sourced from the United States, Italy and Spain. The cDNA or gDNA used as material had been derived from T cells, B-cell-depleted T cells, or PBMCs.

On this clone: Other DNA variants within this sample encode the same CDR3.

Only in-frame clones appear in the TCRdb table, and some are missing; sequencing was by immunoSEQ multiplex PCR. The sample lists 300,000 or so clones; 70% to 90% were seen once. Germline-derived CDR1 and CDR2 are SGHRS and YFSETQ. The CDR3 totals 14 residues. The ends were cut back, 4 bases at V and 2 bases at J, with 9 bases in the middle. V and J are TRBV5-1 and TRBJ2-2, with a possible D match to TRBD2 (6 bases). The receptor was isolated from a woman aged 40-49 years with acute or convalescent COVID-19. Sequenced material: peripheral blood. The CDR3 DNA reads as TGCGCCAGCAGCCCGGGACTTAACACCGGGGAGCTGTTTTTT. Protein: CASSPGLNTGELFF.